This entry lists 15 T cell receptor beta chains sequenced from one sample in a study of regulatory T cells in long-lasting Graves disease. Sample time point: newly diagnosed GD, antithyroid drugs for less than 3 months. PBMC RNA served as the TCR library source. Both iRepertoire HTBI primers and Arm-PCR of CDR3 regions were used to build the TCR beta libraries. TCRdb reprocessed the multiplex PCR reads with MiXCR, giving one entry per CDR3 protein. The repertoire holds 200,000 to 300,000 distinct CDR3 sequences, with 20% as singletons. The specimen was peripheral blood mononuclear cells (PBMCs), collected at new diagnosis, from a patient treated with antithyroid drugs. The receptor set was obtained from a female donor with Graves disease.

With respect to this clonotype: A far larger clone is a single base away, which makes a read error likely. CDR3 protein: CASSFGTGDTGTQYF. The CDR3 bases are TGTGCCAGCAGTTTCGGGACAGGGGACACAGGTACGCAGTATTTT. This sequence joins TRBV28 and TRBJ2-7; the match to TRBD1 covers 10 bases. The tail of the sequence fits TRBJ2-3 better, so the J call may be wrong. Germline CDR1 MDHEN, CDR2 SYDVKM. This CDR3 contains 15 residues.

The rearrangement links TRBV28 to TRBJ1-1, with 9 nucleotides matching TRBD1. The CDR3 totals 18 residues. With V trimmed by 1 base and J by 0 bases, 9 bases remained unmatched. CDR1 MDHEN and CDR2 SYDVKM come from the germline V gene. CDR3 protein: CASSLSAGQGKMNTEAFF. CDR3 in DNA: TGTGCCAGCAGTTTATCCGCGGGACAGGGTAAGATGAACACTGAAGCTTTCTTT.

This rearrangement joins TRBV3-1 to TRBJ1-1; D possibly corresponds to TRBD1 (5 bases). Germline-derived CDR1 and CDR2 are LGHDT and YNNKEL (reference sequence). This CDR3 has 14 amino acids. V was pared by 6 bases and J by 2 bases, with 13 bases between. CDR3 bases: TGTGCCAGCAGAAGACAGAGTTCCAACACTGAAGCTTTCTTT. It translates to CASRRQSSNTEAFF.

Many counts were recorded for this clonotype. The CDR3 spells CASSPLVQETQYF. The CDR3 region has the DNA TGTGCCAGCTCACCACTTGTCCAAGAGACCCAGTACTTC. This chain uses TRBV18 with TRBJ2-5, with unresolved D. There are 13 residues in the CDR3. Germline values: CDR1 KGHSH, CDR2 LQKENI. V lost 1 base, J lost 1 base, and 4 bases lay in between.

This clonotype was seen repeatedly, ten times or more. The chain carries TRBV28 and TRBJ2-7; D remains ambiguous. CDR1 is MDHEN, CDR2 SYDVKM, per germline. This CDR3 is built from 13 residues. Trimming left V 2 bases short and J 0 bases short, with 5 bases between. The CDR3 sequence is CASSLQSSYEQYF. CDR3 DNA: TGTGCCAGCAGTTTACAGAGCTCCTACGAGCAGTACTTC.

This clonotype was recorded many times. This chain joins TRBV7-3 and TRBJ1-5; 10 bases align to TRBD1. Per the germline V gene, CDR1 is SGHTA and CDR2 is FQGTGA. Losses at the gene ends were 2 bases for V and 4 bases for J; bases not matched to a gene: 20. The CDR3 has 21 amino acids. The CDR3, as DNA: TGTGCCAGCAGCTTACGGCCAAATACCGGGACAGGGGAGACGGTAAATCAGCCCCAGCATTTT. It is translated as CASSLRPNTGTGETVNQPQHF.

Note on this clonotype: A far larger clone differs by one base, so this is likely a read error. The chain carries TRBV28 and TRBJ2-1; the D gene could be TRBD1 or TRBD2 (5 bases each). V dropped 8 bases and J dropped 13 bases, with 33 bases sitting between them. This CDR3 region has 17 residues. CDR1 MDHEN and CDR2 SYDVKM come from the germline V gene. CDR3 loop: CASGESKGLGSWETQFF. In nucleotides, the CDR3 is TGTGCCAGCGGGGAGAGTAAGGGGCTTGGCTCCTGGGAGACCCAGTTCTTC.

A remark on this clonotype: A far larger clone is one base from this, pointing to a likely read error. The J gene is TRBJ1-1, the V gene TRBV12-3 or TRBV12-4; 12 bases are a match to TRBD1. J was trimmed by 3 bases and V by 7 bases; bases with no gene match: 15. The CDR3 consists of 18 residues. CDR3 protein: CASIRPGTGGPLDTEAFF. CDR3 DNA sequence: TGTGCCAGCATTAGACCTGGGACAGGGGGCCCGCTTGACACTGAAGCTTTCTTT.

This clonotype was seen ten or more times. CDR3 coding DNA: TGTGCCAGCTCAATCGGACAAGGGGAGGCTGAAGCTTTCTTT. This sequence encodes CASSIGQGEAEAFF. The chain recombines TRBV18 with TRBJ1-1; D may be TRBD1 (5 bases). V gave up 5 bases and J gave up 6 bases, with 16 bases separating them. Germline V CDR1 and CDR2: KGHSH, LQKENI. The CDR3 sequence is 14 residues long. Looking up the rest from reference TRBV18 and TRBJ1-1 gives the full variable domain: NAGVMQNPRHLVRRRGQEARLRCSPMKGHSHVYWYRQLPEEGLKFMVYLQKENIIDESGMPKERFSAEFPKEGPSILRIQQVVRGDSAAYFCASSIGQGEAEAFFGQGTRLTVV.

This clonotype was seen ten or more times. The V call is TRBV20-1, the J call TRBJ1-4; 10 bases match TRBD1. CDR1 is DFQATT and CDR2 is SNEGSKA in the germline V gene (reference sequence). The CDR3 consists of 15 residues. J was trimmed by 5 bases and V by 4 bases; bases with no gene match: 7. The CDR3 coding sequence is TGCAGTGCTAAACCCTCGGGACAGGGGAATGAAAAACTGTTTTTT. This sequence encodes CSAKPSGQGNEKLFF.

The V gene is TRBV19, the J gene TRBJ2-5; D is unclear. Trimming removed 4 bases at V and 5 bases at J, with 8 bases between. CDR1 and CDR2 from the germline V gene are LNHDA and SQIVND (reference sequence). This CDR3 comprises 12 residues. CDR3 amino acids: CASSRPSETQYF. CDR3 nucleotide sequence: TGTGCCAGTAGTAGGCCGTCCGAGACCCAGTACTTC.

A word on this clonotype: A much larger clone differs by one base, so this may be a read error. The CDR3 DNA reads as TGTGCCAGCAATTACAACACACGGGAGACCCAGTACTTC. Translation: CASNYNTRETQYF. This chain links TRBV6-9 with TRBJ2-5; no reliable D call. Trimming removed 7 bases from V and 5 bases from J, with 14 bases in between. Germline V gene sequence: CDR1 MNHGY, CDR2 SVAAGI. The CDR3 has 13 amino acids.

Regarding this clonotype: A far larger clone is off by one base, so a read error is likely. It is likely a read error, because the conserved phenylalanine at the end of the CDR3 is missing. The CDR3 reads CASRRGLGTQEQYC. The CDR3 nucleotides are TGCGCCAGCAGGAGGGGGCTGGGGACGCAAGAGCAGTACTGC. The rearrangement links TRBV11-1 to TRBJ2-7; possible D gene TRBD1, 7 bases. The V gene's germline CDR1 is SGHAT and CDR2 FQDESV (reference sequence). This CDR3 contains 14 residues.

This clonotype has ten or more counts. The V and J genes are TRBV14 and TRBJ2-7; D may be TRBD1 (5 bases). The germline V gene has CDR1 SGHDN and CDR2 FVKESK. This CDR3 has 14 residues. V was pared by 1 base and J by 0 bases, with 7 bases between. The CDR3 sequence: CASSQGQYSYEQYF. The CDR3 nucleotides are TGTGCCAGCAGCCAAGGACAGTACTCCTACGAGCAGTACTTC.

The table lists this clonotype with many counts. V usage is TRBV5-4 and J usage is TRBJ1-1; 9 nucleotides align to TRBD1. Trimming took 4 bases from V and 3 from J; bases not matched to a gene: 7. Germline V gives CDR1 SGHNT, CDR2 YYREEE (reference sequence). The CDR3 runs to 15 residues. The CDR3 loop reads CASSKGQGKDTEAFF. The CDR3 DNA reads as TGTGCCAGCAGCAAGGGACAGGGAAAGGACACTGAAGCTTTCTTT.